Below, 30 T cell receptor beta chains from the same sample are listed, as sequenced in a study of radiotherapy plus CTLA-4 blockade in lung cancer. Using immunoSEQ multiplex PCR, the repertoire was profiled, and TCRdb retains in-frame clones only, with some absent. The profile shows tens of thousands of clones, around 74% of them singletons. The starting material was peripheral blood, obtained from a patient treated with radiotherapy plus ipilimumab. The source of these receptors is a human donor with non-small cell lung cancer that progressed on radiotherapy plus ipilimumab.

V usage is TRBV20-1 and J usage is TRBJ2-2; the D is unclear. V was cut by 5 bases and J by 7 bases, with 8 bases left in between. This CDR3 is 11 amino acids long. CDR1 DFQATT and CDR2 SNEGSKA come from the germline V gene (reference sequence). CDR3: CSAWAGGELFF. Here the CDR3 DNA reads TGCAGTGCTTGGGCCGGCGGGGAGCTGTTTTTT.

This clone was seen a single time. In nucleotides, the CDR3 is TGTGCCAGCTCACCGACGAGCTCCTTTTCGAACACTGAAGCTTTCTTT. It yields the protein CASSPTSSFSNTEAFF. V is TRBV18 and J is TRBJ1-1; D uncertain. Germline CDR1 is KGHSH and CDR2 is LQKENI. The CDR3 is 16 amino acids. V dropped 3 bases and J dropped 1 base, with 15 bases sitting between them.

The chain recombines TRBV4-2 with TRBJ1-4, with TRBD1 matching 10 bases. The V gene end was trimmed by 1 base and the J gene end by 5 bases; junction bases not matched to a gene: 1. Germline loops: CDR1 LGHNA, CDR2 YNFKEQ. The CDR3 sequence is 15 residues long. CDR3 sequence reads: CASSQGQGANEKLFF. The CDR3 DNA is TGTGCCAGCAGCCAAGGACAGGGGGCGAATGAAAAACTGTTTTTT.

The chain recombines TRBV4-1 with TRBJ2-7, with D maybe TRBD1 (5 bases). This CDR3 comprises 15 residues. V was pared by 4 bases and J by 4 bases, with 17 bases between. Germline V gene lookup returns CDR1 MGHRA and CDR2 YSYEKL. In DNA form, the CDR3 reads TGCGCCAGCAGCCTCCACCAAGGGGCAAGGTACGAGCAGTACTTC. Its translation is CASSLHQGARYEQYF.

CDR3 nucleotide sequence: TGTGCCAGCAGCGTAGTAGCGGGAGGGGCCTATGAGCAGTTCTTC. As protein: CASSVVAGGAYEQFF. V usage is TRBV9 and J usage is TRBJ2-1, with TRBD2 matching 11 bases. The CDR3 length is 15 residues. Per germline, CDR1 SGDLS and CDR2 YYNGEE. V was clipped by 0 bases and J by 8 bases; unmatched bases: 4.

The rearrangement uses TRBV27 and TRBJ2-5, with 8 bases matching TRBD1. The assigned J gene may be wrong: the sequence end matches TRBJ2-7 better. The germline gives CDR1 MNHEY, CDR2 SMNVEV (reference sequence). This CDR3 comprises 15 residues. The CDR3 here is CASSLSGQEFYEQYF. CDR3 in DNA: TGTGCCAGCAGTTTATCGGGACAGGAGTTCTACGAGCAGTACTTC.

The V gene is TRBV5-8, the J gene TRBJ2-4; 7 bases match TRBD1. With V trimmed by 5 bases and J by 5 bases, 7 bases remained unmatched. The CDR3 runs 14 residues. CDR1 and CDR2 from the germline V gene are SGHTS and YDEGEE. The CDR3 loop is CASRFGTAENIQYF. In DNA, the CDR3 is TGTGCCAGCAGGTTCGGGACAGCTGAAAACATTCAGTACTTC.

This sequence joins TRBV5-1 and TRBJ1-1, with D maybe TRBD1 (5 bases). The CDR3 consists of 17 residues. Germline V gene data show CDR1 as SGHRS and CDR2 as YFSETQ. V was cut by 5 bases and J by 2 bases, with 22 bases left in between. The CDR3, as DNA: TGCGCCAGCAGGGCGGGGGTCCGGCTTACGTCCAACACTGAAGCTTTCTTT. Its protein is CASRAGVRLTSNTEAFF. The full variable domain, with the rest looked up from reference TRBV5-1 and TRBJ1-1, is KAGVTQTPRYLIKTRGQQVTLSCSPISGHRSVSWYQQTPGQGLQFLFEYFSETQRNKGNFPGRFSGRQFSNSRSEMNVSTLELGDSALYLCASRAGVRLTSNTEAFFGQGTRLTVV.

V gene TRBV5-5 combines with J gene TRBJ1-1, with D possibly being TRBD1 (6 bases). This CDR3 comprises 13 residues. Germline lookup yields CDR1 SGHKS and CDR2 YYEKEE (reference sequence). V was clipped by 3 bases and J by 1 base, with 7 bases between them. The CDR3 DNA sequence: TGTGCCAGCAGCTGGGGGCCGAACACTGAAGCTTTCTTT. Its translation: CASSWGPNTEAFF.

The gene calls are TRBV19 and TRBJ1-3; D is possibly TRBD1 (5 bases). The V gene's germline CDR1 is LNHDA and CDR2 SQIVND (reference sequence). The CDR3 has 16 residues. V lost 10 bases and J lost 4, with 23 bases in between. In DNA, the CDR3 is TGTGCCACCTCAGGGTCAGCGCAGGGCCCCGGAAACACCATATATTTT. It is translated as CATSGSAQGPGNTIYF.

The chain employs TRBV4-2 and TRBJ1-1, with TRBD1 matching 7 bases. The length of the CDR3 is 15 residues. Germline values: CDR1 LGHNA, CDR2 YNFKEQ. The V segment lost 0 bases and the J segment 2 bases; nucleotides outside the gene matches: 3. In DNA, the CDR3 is TGTGCCAGCAGCCAAGACGACAGGGAAAACACTGAAGCTTTCTTT. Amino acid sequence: CASSQDDRENTEAFF.

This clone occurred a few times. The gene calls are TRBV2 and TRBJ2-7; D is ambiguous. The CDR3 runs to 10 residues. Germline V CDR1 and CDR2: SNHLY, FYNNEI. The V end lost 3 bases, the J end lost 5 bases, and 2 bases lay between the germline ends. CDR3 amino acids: CASSENEQYF. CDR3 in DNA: TGTGCCAGCAGTGAGAACGAGCAGTACTTC.

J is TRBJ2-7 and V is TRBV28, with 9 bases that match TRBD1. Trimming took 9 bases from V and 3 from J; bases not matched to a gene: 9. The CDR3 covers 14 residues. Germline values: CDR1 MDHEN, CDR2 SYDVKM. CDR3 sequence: CASSTPGQGYEQYF. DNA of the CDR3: TGTGCCAGTTCGACTCCGGGACAGGGCTACGAGCAGTACTTC.

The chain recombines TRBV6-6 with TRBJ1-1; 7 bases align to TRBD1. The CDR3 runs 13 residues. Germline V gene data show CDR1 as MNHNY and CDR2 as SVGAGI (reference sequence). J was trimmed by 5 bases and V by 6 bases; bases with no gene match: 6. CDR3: CASRLMTGTEAFF. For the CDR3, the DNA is TGTGCCAGCAGGCTTATGACAGGGACTGAAGCTTTCTTT.

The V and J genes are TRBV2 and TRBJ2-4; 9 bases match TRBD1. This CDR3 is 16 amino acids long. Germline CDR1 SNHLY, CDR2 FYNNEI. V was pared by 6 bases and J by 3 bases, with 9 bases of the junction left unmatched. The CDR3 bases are TGTGCCAGCAGCCCCGGGACAGGGATGGGCAAAAACATTCAGTACTTC. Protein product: CASSPGTGMGKNIQYF.

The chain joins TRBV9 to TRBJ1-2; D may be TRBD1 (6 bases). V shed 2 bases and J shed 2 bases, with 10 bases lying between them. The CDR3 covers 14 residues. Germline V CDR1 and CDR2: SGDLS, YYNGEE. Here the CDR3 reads CASSVQGGNYGYTF. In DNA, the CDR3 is TGTGCCAGCAGCGTCCAAGGGGGAAACTATGGCTACACCTTC.

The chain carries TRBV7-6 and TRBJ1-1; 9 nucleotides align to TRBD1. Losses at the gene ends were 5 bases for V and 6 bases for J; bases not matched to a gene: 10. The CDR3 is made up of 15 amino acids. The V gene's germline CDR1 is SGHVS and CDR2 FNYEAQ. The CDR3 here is CASSPGTGGISEAFF. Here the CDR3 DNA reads TGTGCCAGCAGCCCGGGAACAGGGGGCATATCTGAAGCTTTCTTT.

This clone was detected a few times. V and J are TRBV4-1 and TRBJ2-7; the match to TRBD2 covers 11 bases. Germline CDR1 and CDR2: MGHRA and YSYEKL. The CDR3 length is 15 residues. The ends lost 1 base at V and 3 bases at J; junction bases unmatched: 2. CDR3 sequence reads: CASSQVGTSGYEQYF. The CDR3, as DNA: TGCGCCAGCAGCCAAGTGGGGACTAGCGGCTACGAGCAGTACTTC.

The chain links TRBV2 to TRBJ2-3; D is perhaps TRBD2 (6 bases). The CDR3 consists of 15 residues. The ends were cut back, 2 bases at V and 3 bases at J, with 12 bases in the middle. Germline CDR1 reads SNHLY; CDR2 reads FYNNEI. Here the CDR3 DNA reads TGTGCCAGCAGTGAACGGGGGTTCAAGACAGATACGCAGTATTTT. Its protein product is CASSERGFKTDTQYF.

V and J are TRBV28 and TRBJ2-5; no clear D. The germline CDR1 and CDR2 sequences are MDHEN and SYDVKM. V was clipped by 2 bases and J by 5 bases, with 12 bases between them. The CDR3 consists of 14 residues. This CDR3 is CASSLATDLETQYF. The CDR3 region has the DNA TGTGCCAGCAGTTTAGCGACGGATCTCGAGACCCAGTACTTC. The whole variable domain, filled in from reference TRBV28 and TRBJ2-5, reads DVKVTQSSRYLVKRTGEKVFLECVQDMDHENMFWYRQDPGLGLRLIYFSYDVKMKEKGDIPEGYSVSREKKERFSLILESASTNQTSMYLCASSLATDLETQYFGPGTRLLVL.

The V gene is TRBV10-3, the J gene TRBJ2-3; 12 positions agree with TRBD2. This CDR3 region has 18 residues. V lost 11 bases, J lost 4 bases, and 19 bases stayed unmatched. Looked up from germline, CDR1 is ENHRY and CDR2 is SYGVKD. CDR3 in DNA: TGTGCCTCCCACCCGGGAGGGCTAGCGGGAGGGATCCCAGATACGCAGTATTTT. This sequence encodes CASHPGGLAGGIPDTQYF.

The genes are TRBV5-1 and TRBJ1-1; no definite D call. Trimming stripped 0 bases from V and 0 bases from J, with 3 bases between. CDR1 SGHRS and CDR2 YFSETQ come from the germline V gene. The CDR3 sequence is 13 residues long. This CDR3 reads CASSLGVNTEAFF. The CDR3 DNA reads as TGCGCCAGCAGCTTGGGGGTGAACACTGAAGCTTTCTTT.

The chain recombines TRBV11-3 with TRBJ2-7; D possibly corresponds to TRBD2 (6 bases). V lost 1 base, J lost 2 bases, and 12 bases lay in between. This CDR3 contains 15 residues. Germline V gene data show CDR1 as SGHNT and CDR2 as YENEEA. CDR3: CASSLGGAATYEQYF. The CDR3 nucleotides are TGTGCCAGCAGCTTAGGCGGGGCAGCAACCTACGAGCAGTACTTC.

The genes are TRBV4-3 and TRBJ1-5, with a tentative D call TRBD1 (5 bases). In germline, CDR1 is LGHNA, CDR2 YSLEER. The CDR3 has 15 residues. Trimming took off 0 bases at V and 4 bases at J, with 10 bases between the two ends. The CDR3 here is CASSQDWGVNQPQHF. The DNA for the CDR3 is TGCGCCAGCAGCCAAGATTGGGGGGTTAATCAGCCCCAGCATTTT.

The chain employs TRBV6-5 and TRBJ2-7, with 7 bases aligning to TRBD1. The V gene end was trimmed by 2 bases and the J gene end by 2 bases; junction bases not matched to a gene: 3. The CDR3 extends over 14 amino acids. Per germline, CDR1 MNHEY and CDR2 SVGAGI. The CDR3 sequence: CASSYGTVAYEQYF. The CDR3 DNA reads TGTGCCAGCAGTTACGGGACAGTGGCCTACGAGCAGTACTTC.

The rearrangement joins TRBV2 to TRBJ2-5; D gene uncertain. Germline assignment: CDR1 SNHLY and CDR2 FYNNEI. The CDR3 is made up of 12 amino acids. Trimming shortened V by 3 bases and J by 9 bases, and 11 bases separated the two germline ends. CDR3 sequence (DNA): TGTGCCAGCAGTGACTTCCGGACGGCCCAGTACTTC. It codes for CASSDFRTAQYF.

CDR3 region: CASSLQGNYGYTF. The CDR3 DNA is TGTGCCAGCAGTCTCCAGGGGAACTATGGCTACACCTTC. This chain links TRBV27 with TRBJ1-2, with a possible D match to TRBD1 (6 bases). The V gene's germline CDR1 is MNHEY and CDR2 SMNVEV (reference sequence). The CDR3 contains 13 residues. V shed 5 bases and J shed 2 bases, with 9 bases lying between them.

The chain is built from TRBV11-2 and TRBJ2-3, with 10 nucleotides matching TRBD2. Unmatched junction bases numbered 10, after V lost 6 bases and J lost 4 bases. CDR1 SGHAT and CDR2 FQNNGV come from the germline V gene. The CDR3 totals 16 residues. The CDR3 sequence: CASSPTVAGGADTQYF. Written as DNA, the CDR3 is TGTGCCAGCAGTCCCACTGTAGCGGGGGGTGCAGATACGCAGTATTTT. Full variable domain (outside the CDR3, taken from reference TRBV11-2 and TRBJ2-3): EAGVAQSPRYKIIEKRQSVAFWCNPISGHATLYWYQQILGQGPKLLIQFQNNGVVDDSQLPKDRFSAERLKGVDSTLKIQPAKLEDSAVYLCASSPTVAGGADTQYFGPGTRLTVL.

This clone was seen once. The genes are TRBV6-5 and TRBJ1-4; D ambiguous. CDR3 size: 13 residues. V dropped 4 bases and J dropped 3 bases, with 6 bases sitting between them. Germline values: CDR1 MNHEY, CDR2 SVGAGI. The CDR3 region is CASSFGANEKLFF. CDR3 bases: TGTGCCAGCAGTTTCGGAGCTAATGAAAAACTGTTTTTT.

For the CDR3, the DNA is TGTGCCAGCAGCTTTGGGACAGGGAGTGCGGGGATCGGCTACACCTTC. Protein sequence: CASSFGTGSAGIGYTF. J is TRBJ1-2 and V is TRBV5-4; TRBD1 matches 9 bases. Unmatched junction bases numbered 13, after V lost 2 bases and J lost 8 bases. The CDR3 contains 16 residues. Germline V gene data show CDR1 as SGHNT and CDR2 as YYREEE (reference sequence).